One sample yielded the 5 T cell receptor beta chains listed below, sequenced in a study of T cell repertoires in cytomegalovirus infection (dated by TCRdb to between 2018 and 2021). For sequencing, an Illumina HiSeq 1500 was employed. TCRdb ran its own pipeline on the public reads, namely fastp trimming at Q25 and MiXCR clone calling, and kept in-frame beta chains. Identical CDR3 proteins give one entry, which carries the most common genes and DNA. The sample table shows 400,000 or so distinct CDR3 sequences, and roughly a third are seen once. The ten largest clones capture roughly 15% of the sample. The source material was PBMCs. The receptors come from a human donor in good health (CMV status not recorded). Some clones in this sample may be carry-over from other donors' samples.

This clonotype came up a few times. This sequence joins TRBV12-3 or TRBV12-4 and TRBJ2-7; D gene uncertain. There are 15 residues in the CDR3. Trimming removed 3 bases at V and 6 bases at J, with 18 bases between. This CDR3 is CASSFLGKKQGEQYF. The DNA for the CDR3 is TGTGCCAGCAGTTTTTTGGGCAAGAAGCAAGGCGAGCAGTACTTC.

This clonotype is medium-sized by share. This chain connects TRBV28 to TRBJ1-1; TRBD1 aligns across 7 bases. The CDR3 runs 16 residues. V trimming: 11 bases; J trimming: 1 base; junction bases outside the gene matches: 16. Germline loops: CDR1 MDHEN, CDR2 SYDVKM. CDR3 region: CAGRGTDSLPNTEAFF. For the CDR3, the DNA is TGTGCCGGGAGAGGGACAGACTCCCTCCCGAACACTGAAGCTTTCTTT.

This clonotype has a count of ten or more. The chain employs TRBV7-8 and TRBJ1-4, with 9 bases that match TRBD1. V lost 1 base to trimming and J lost 6 bases; unmatched junction nucleotides: 0. This CDR3 comprises 14 residues. Germline values: CDR1 SGHVS, CDR2 FQNEAQ. CDR3 nucleotides: TGTGCCAGCAGCTTAGGGACAGGGGATGAAAAACTGTTTTTT. It is translated as CASSLGTGDEKLFF.

This clonotype was recorded a few times. V and J are TRBV15 and TRBJ1-1; 7 bases line up with TRBD1. In germline, CDR1 is LNHNV, CDR2 YYDKDF (reference sequence). V trimming: 1 base; J trimming: 4 bases; junction bases outside the gene matches: 6. CDR3 length: 15 residues. The chain's CDR3 is CATSRGDSLGTEAFF. CDR3 sequence (DNA): TGTGCCACCAGCAGAGGGGACAGCCTCGGCACTGAAGCTTTCTTT.

The V call is TRBV7-1, the J call TRBJ1-2; possibly TRBD1 for D (6 bases). TRBV7-1 is marked as an open reading frame, function uncertain. With 6 bases removed from V and 4 bases from J, the gap between germline ends came to 12 bases. The CDR3 sequence is 13 residues long. The CDR3 spells CASSRWDIYGYTF. Written as DNA, the CDR3 is TGTGCCAGCAGTCGATGGGACATCTATGGCTACACCTTC.